The present TCR beta chain was sequenced within a study of blood T cell repertoires in COVID-19. The CDR3 loop spans 19 amino acids. V was pared by 1 base and J by 0 bases, with 12 bases of the junction left unmatched. Germline V CDR1 and CDR2: LGHDT, YNNKEL (reference sequence). This clone was picked up one time. Authors' data handling: For nucleated cells, counts were estimated from reference gene primer amplification. Here immunoSEQ multiplex PCR was the method, and the copy in TCRdb shows in-frame clones only, minus some. V and J calls and clone size are those listed in that table; D and trimming were worked out from the DNA. The repertoire holds some 90,000 clones, with roughly 90% as singletons.

This clonotype was sampled from a woman aged 80 or over with acute or convalescent COVID-19. Sequencing used peripheral blood. The rearrangement joins TRBV3-1 (or the pseudogene TRBV3-2) to TRBJ1-5; 7 nucleotides line up with TRBD1. CDR3 sequence (DNA): TGTGCCAGCAGCCAAGGACAGGGCCAACTTCAAAATAGCAATCAGCCCCAGCATTTT. Its protein is CASSQGQGQLQNSNQPQHF.